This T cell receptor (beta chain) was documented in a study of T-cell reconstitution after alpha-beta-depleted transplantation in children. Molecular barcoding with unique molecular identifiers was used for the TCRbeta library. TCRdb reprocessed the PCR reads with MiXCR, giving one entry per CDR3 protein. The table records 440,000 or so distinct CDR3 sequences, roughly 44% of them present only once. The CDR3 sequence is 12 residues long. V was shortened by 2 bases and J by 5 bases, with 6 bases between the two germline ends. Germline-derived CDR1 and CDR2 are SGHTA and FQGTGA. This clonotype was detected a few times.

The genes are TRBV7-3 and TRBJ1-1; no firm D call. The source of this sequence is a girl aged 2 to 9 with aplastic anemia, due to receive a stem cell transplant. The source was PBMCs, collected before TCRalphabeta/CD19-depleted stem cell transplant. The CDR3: CASSLGETEAFF. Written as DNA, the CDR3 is TGTGCCAGCAGCTTAGGGGAGACTGAAGCTTTCTTT.